What follows are 11 T cell receptor beta chains derived from one specimen sequenced in a study of OX40 agonist ivuxolimab in advanced cancers. The protocol was immunoSEQ multiplex PCR, while the TCRdb copy is restricted to in-frame clones and leaves out a portion. In the table there are roughly 48,000 clones, 75% to 85% of which are singletons. Sequencing was performed on CD4+ or CD8+ T cells sorted from blood, taken in a trial of the OX40 agonist ivuxolimab. These receptors were collected from an adult with an advanced solid tumor such as melanoma, head and neck, liver or kidney cancer.

This rearrangement joins TRBV19 to TRBJ2-2; 8 bases are a match to TRBD1. This CDR3 region has 13 residues. CDR1 and CDR2 (germline): LNHDA, SQIVND (reference sequence). The J segment lost 6 bases and the V segment lost 5 bases, leaving 2 bases of the junction unmatched. Here the CDR3 DNA reads TGTGCCAGTAGTTTACAGGGGGCCGGGGAGCTGTTTTTT. Amino acids: CASSLQGAGELFF.

The chain has TRBV19 and TRBJ2-1, with D unresolved. V lost 4 bases and J lost 4, with 17 bases in between. Germline CDR1 is LNHDA and CDR2 is SQIVND (reference sequence). The CDR3 length is 16 residues. The DNA of the CDR3 is TGTGCCAGTAGTACCCCTCCGACGCGATTATACAATGAGCAGTTCTTC. Translating gives CASSTPPTRLYNEQFF.

The chain joins TRBV7-9 to TRBJ1-4; no definite D call. Trimming shortened V by 1 base and J by 0 bases, and 6 bases separated the two germline ends. The CDR3 totals 15 residues. Looked up from germline, CDR1 is SEHNR and CDR2 is FQNEAQ (reference sequence). This CDR3 is CASSLVPSTNEKLFF. CDR3 sequence (DNA): TGTGCCAGCAGCTTAGTGCCGTCAACTAATGAAAAACTGTTTTTT.

The chain couples TRBV19 to TRBJ1-3; TRBD1 agrees at 7 bases. J was trimmed by 2 bases and V by 4 bases; bases with no gene match: 8. This CDR3 comprises 16 residues. CDR1 and CDR2 from the germline V gene are LNHDA and SQIVND (reference sequence). The CDR3 DNA reads TGTGCCAGTAGTACGCACAGGGGTGGACCTGGAAACACCATATATTTT. Translating it yields CASSTHRGGPGNTIYF.

This sequence joins TRBV30 and TRBJ2-7; TRBD1 is a possible D gene (6 bases). The germline CDR1 and CDR2 sequences are GTSNPN and SVGIG (reference sequence). Between the trimmed V and J ends, which lost 5 bases and 1 base, there was a span of 6 bases. CDR3 length equals 11 residues. The CDR3 DNA follows: TGTGCCTGGGACAGGTCCTACGAGCAGTACTTC. Its protein product is CAWDRSYEQYF.

The V gene is TRBV18, the J gene TRBJ1-1; 7 bases map to TRBD1. This CDR3 contains 14 residues. V gave up 5 bases and J gave up 1 base; unmatched junction bases: 4. Germline-derived CDR1 and CDR2 are KGHSH and LQKENI. CDR3 bases: TGTGCCAGCTCAGCCCAGGGGGGGAACACTGAAGCTTTCTTT. Its translation is CASSAQGGNTEAFF.

This chain connects TRBV2 to TRBJ2-6; unclear D gene. Trimming took off 1 base at V and 2 bases at J, with 6 bases between the two ends. This CDR3 contains 15 residues. Germline-derived CDR1 and CDR2 are SNHLY and FYNNEI. The CDR3 DNA follows: TGTGCCAGCAGTGAAGGTGTCACTGGGGCCAACGTCCTGACTTTC. As protein: CASSEGVTGANVLTF.

The rearrangement uses TRBV6-5 and TRBJ1-5; D uncertain. V was trimmed by 6 bases and J by 6 bases, leaving 12 bases between them. The length of the CDR3 is 13 residues. Germline V gene lookup returns CDR1 MNHEY and CDR2 SVGAGI. This CDR3 is CASSLREGQPQHF. The CDR3, as DNA: TGTGCCAGCAGCCTAAGGGAAGGTCAGCCCCAGCATTTT.

The J gene is TRBJ2-3, the V gene TRBV7-2; D is perhaps TRBD1 or TRBD2 (5 bases each). The germline V and J ends were trimmed by 3 bases and 4 bases, with 11 bases remaining between them. CDR1 SGHTA and CDR2 FQGNSA come from the germline V gene. The CDR3 runs 14 residues. DNA of the CDR3: TGTGCCAGCAGCTTCGAGGGGCGGGCAGATACGCAGTATTTT. It translates to CASSFEGRADTQYF.

The chain combines TRBV7-2 with TRBJ2-6, with D unclear. V lost 1 base and J lost 0, with 7 bases in between. Per the germline V gene, CDR1 is SGHTA and CDR2 is FQGNSA. This CDR3 comprises 16 residues. In DNA, the CDR3 is TGTGCCAGCAGCTTAGTTCGCGCCTCTGGGGCCAACGTCCTGACTTTC. This codes for CASSLVRASGANVLTF.

The rearrangement joins TRBV29-1 to TRBJ1-4, with D possibly TRBD1 on 6 matching bases. The germline CDR1 and CDR2 sequences are SQVTM and ANQGSEA. CDR3 length: 14 residues. V was pared by 6 bases and J by 3 bases, with 14 bases between. CDR3 bases: TGCAGCGTCCAGGGGCCTGGGGCTAATGAAAAACTGTTTTTT. Translated: CSVQGPGANEKLFF. Together with reference TRBV29-1 and TRBJ1-4, the CDR3 gives the full variable domain: SAVISQKPSRDICQRGTSLTIQCQVDSQVTMMFWYRQQPGQSLTLIATANQGSEATYESGFVIDKFPISRPNLTFSTLTVSNMSPEDSSIYLCSVQGPGANEKLFFGSGTQLSVL.